This TCR beta chain comes out of a study of cytomegalovirus exposure and HLA in healthy donors. The study, taken as a whole, reports: The listing of 150 to 200 TCR beta chains classed them as cytomegalovirus-associated. A missense variant in DCLRE1C was later tied to TCR beta V- and J-gene trimming.

The PCR ran on 60 Vbeta and 13 Jbeta primers. Clones were read by immunoSEQ multiplex PCR, and TCRdb kept only the in-frame ones, dropping some. The data contain 120,000 or so clones, about 78% of them seen just once; the ten biggest clones take up 8% to 8.5%. Notes on this clone: Its cognate antigen is unknown.

The source of this sequence is a woman aged 40 to 55 in good health and CMV-seropositive. Sequenced sample: PBMCs.

The CDR3 bases are TGTGCCAGCAGCCCGCTTACTCCACCCGGGACAGCATCTAATTCACCCCTCCACTTT. Protein sequence: CASSPLTPPGTASNSPLHF. V gene TRBV7-6 combines with J gene TRBJ1-6; 7 bases map to TRBD1. The CDR3 contains 19 residues. CDR1 SGHVS and CDR2 FNYEAQ come from the germline V gene. V trimming: 5 bases; J trimming: 6 bases; junction bases outside the gene matches: 19.